This entry describes one TCR beta chain. Its antigen is not known. The record originates from a study of cytomegalovirus exposure and HLA in healthy donors. V gave up 1 base and J gave up 4 bases, with 8 bases separating them. This CDR3 comprises 13 residues. The germline V gene encodes CDR1 MNHNS and CDR2 SASEGT. Study results and caveats: Follow-up analysis found HLA locus-dependent TCR association rates, highest for DRB1 and lowest for HLA-C.

The primer mix had 60 Vbeta and 13 Jbeta primers. The protocol was immunoSEQ multiplex PCR, while the TCRdb copy is restricted to in-frame clones and leaves out a portion. The sample carries about 82,000 clones, under 80% recorded once. The TCR comes from a human donor in good health. The chain has TRBV6-1 and TRBJ2-7; D is uncertain. Sequencing was carried out using PBMCs. The CDR3, as DNA: TGTGCCAGCAGTGAAGATGTCCGGTACGAGCAGTACTTC. Its translation is CASSEDVRYEQYF.